The rows below give T cell receptor beta chains drawn from one sample of a study of T cell changes during pregnancy in multiple sclerosis. Repertoires were generated with immunoSEQ multiplex PCR, while TCRdb's copy carries only in-frame clones and drops some. The data show 70,000 to 85,000 clones, with about 91% seen just once and about 2.8% held by the top ten. This specimen was peripheral blood, taken before pregnancy. Source of these receptors: a female donor with multiple sclerosis, enrolled in a pregnancy study. CDR3s include the opening cysteine and the closing phenylalanine or tryptophan. D genes are given only for firm matches.

>TRBJ1-2|TRBD1|TRBV25-1
CASSESRADRGHNYGYTF
TGTGCCAGCAGTGAATCCCGCGCGGACAGGGGCCATAACTATGGCTACACCTTC
>TRBJ2-3|-|TRBV7-8
CASGGRGGMGTDTQYF
TGTGCCAGCGGCGGGAGAGGGGGAATGGGCACAGATACGCAGTATTTT
>TRBJ1-1|TRBD1|TRBV5-1
CASSPTTGKAEAFF
TGCGCCAGCAGCCCCACGACAGGGAAGGCTGAAGCTTTCTTT
>TRBJ2-1|-|TRBV9
CASSVEVAPYNEQFF
TGTGCCAGCAGCGTAGAGGTAGCTCCCTACAATGAGCAGTTCTTC
>TRBJ2-3|-|TRBV7-9
CASSPGQFYSTDTQYF
TGTGCCAGCAGCCCAGGACAGTTTTATAGCACAGATACGCAGTATTTT
>TRBJ2-7|TRBD2|TRBV5-6
CASSPGGRASYEQYF
TGTGCCAGCAGCCCCGGCGGGAGGGCCTCCTACGAGCAGTACTTC
>TRBJ2-5|-|TRBV14
CASSQERSRGETQYF
TGTGCCAGCAGCCAAGAACGGAGTCGTGGCGAGACCCAGTACTTC
>TRBJ2-7|TRBD2|TRBV5-4
CASSPSGTSGSKYEQYF
TGTGCCAGCAGCCCCTCTGGGACTAGCGGGAGTAAGTACGAGCAGTACTTC
>TRBJ2-1|-|TRBV25-1
CASKGNSDYNEQFF
TGTGCCAGCAAGGGGAACTCCGATTACAATGAGCAGTTCTTC
>TRBJ2-1|TRBD1|TRBV5-1
CASSLPPGQRQDEQFF
TGCGCCAGCAGCTTGCCGCCGGGACAGAGACAAGATGAGCAGTTCTTC